These T cell receptor beta chains were read from a single sample in a study of blood T cells in healthy people across ages. TCRdb re-called the 5' RACE reads through MiXCR, storing one row per CDR3 protein. Found here are hundreds of thousands of distinct CDR3 sequences, around a quarter of them singletons; the top ten hold 9.4%. These same records also appear under a second study, on T cells of mothers and their children.

Sample: blood. The receptors come from a boy aged 5 to 17 in good health. CDR3s include the opening cysteine and the closing phenylalanine or tryptophan. Each record gives: CDR3 DNA, CDR3 protein, J gene, clone size, V gene, D gene. A D gene is named only where the DNA matches it firmly. Expanded clones get a size class; other rows say once, few or many, or leave the size out.

TGTGCCAGCAGTTACTATTCTAGCGGCACAGATACGCAGTATTTT | CASSYYSSGTDTQYF | TRBJ2-3 | . | TRBV6-5 | .
TGTGCCAGCAGCTTAGACGGGGGCAGCTACACCTTC | CASSLDGGSYTF | TRBJ1-2 | . | TRBV11-3 | .
TGCAGCGGTGGGGACTGGAATGAGCAGTTCTTC | CSGGDWNEQFF | TRBJ2-1 | few | TRBV29-1 | .
TGTGCCAGCAGTGAAATAGGGCAGGGGGGGTCTGAAGCTTTCTTT | CASSEIGQGGSEAFF | TRBJ1-1 | few | TRBV2 | TRBD1
TGCAGTGCTAGAGCGCGGACAGGGGGAATGAACACTGAAGCTTTCTTT | CSARARTGGMNTEAFF | TRBJ1-1 | few | TRBV20-1 | TRBD1
TGTGCCAGCAGCCCCTGGGTCGGCTACGAGCAGTACTTC | CASSPWVGYEQYF | TRBJ2-7 | few | TRBV7-3 | .
TGCAGTGCTATCCCCCCGGACAGGGCGACTGAAGCTTTCTTT | CSAIPPDRATEAFF | TRBJ1-1 | . | TRBV20-1 | TRBD1
TGTGCCAGCAGAGCGTTGGATAGTAATTCACCCCTCCACTTT | CASRALDSNSPLHF | TRBJ1-6 | many | TRBV3-1 | .
TGTGCCAGCAGTGCTAGCGGGAGGACGCAGTATTTT | CASSASGRTQYF | TRBJ2-3 | few | TRBV28 | TRBD2
TGTGCCAGCTCACCGAGGACTAGCGGGGCCTCCTACAATGAGCAGTTCTTC | CASSPRTSGASYNEQFF | TRBJ2-1 | . | TRBV18 | TRBD2
TGTGCCAGCAGTTATGGGGCTTTGGAGAATTCACCCCTCCACTTT | CASSYGALENSPLHF | TRBJ1-6 | few | TRBV27 | .
TGTGCCAGCAGAACGACAGTGAACACTGAAGCTTTCTTT | CASRTTVNTEAFF | TRBJ1-1 | . | TRBV11-2 | .
TGTGCCAGCAGCGTAGGTGGACCTTCCTACGAGCAGTACTTC | CASSVGGPSYEQYF | TRBJ2-7 | . | TRBV9 | .
TGCAGTGCACCTACTAGCGGGGGGTACAATGAGCAGTTCTTC | CSAPTSGGYNEQFF | TRBJ2-1 | few | TRBV20-1 | TRBD2
TGTGCTAGTGGTTTGCTCCAGCCAACCTACAATGAGCAGTTCTTC | CASGLLQPTYNEQFF | TRBJ2-1 | . | TRBV12-5 | .
TGTGCCAGCAGTTACTCAGACAGGGGGAAGATGGCTTTCTTT | CASSYSDRGKMAFF | TRBJ1-1 | . | TRBV6-6 | TRBD1
TGTGCCAGCACCCCTCCGACGGGTCGGCAGCGCCACGAGCAGTACTTC | CASTPPTGRQRHEQYF | TRBJ2-7 | . | TRBV6-1 | .
TGTGCCAGCAGCTTACAGGGGGCCCCGGGGACTGAAGCTTTCTTT | CASSLQGAPGTEAFF | TRBJ1-1 | few | TRBV7-3 | TRBD1
TGCAGTGCTCCCGGACAGGGGCCCACCACGACAGATACGCAGTATTTT | CSAPGQGPTTTDTQYF | TRBJ2-3 | few | TRBV20-1 | TRBD1
TGTGCCAGCAGCTTTAGGGCCCTTCTAAACGAGCAGTACTTC | CASSFRALLNEQYF | TRBJ2-7 | . | TRBV7-2 | .